This entry features one T cell receptor (beta chain) sequence. In the study's own analysis: Reference gene primer amplification gave estimated nucleated cell counts. TCRdb's copy holds only in-frame clones and misses some; the assay was immunoSEQ multiplex PCR. V, J and clone size are those of that table, while D and trimming were read from the DNA. The data show some 87,000 clones, about 90% seen once. This sample was taken from a study of blood T cell repertoires in COVID-19. Study in general: There were acute and convalescent COVID-19 samples, and they came from the United States, Italy and Spain. The analysed material was cDNA or gDNA that came from T cells, B-cell-depleted T cells, or PBMCs.

This sequence originates from a human donor in a cohort sampled during active COVID-19. The sequencing sample was made of peripheral blood.

This CDR3 is CASSPGQGAVYGYTF. For the CDR3, the DNA is TGTGCCAGCAGCCCCGGACAGGGGGCTGTCTATGGCTACACCTTC. The rearrangement uses TRBV7-3 and TRBJ1-2, with 11 bases aligning to TRBD1. V lost 5 bases, J lost 4 bases, and 6 bases stayed unmatched. Per the germline V gene, CDR1 is SGHTA and CDR2 is FQGTGA. The CDR3 sequence is 15 residues long.